A single sample is the source of the 18 T cell receptor beta chains below, sequenced in a study of cytomegalovirus exposure and HLA in healthy donors. Sequencing used immunoSEQ multiplex PCR; TCRdb keeps in-frame clones, though not all of them. The sample holds about 170,000 clones, approximately 86% seen once. The sample comprised PBMCs. Receptors were obtained from a woman in her late teens or twenties in good health and CMV-seronegative.

The CDR3 here is CAWREQANTEAFF. The CDR3 DNA follows: TGTGCCTGGAGAGAACAGGCGAACACTGAAGCTTTCTTT. V usage is TRBV30 and J usage is TRBJ1-1; possible D gene TRBD1, 5 bases. V lost 3 bases and J 1 base, leaving 9 bases between the germline ends. The CDR3 is made up of 13 amino acids. Germline CDR1 is GTSNPN and CDR2 is SVGIG (reference sequence).

V usage is TRBV5-1 and J usage is TRBJ1-3, with unresolved D. Between the trimmed V and J ends, which lost 4 bases and 0 bases, there was a span of 14 bases. Germline V gives CDR1 SGHRS, CDR2 YFSETQ. The CDR3 covers 16 residues. The CDR3 loop reads CASSKLAGISGNTIYF. The CDR3 DNA reads TGCGCCAGCAGCAAACTAGCCGGGATCTCTGGAAACACCATATATTTT.

This chain uses TRBV4-3 with TRBJ2-5; 7 nucleotides line up with TRBD1. Germline CDR1 is LGHNA and CDR2 is YSLEER. This CDR3 contains 17 residues. With 4 bases clipped from V and 1 base from J, the junction kept 12 bases outside the gene matches. The CDR3 nucleotides read TGCGCCAGCAGCCGACCGTCGGGACAGCAAATCCAAGAGACCCAGTACTTC. Translating it yields CASSRPSGQQIQETQYF.

The chain has TRBV12-5 and TRBJ1-2, with D possibly TRBD1 on 6 matching bases. Trimming removed 8 bases from V and 13 bases from J, with 23 bases in between. Per the germline V gene, CDR1 is LGHNT and CDR2 is FRNRAP. This CDR3 spans 13 amino acids. Here the CDR3 DNA reads TGTGCTAGTAGTGAGGACCGGGGCGTCAGGGGCACCTTC. Its protein is CASSEDRGVRGTF.

The V gene is TRBV4-3, the J gene TRBJ2-2; D may be TRBD2 (5 bases). There are 15 residues in the CDR3. V shed 0 bases and J shed 1 base, with 6 bases lying between them. Germline V gives CDR1 LGHNA, CDR2 YSLEER. The CDR3 loop is CASSQDAGNTGELFF. The CDR3 DNA reads as TGCGCCAGCAGCCAAGACGCGGGGAACACCGGGGAGCTGTTTTTT.

This clone was counted between two and nine times. The chain is built from TRBV4-1 and TRBJ1-1; D not certain. Germline assignment: CDR1 MGHRA and CDR2 YSYEKL. CDR3 length: 13 residues. Trimming removed 3 bases at V and 0 bases at J, with 5 bases between. The CDR3 coding sequence is TGCGCCAGCAGCCATTCAGTGAACACTGAAGCTTTCTTT. As protein: CASSHSVNTEAFF.

This clone was recorded only once. This rearrangement joins TRBV27 to TRBJ1-5, with 7 bases matching TRBD1. V was pared by 6 bases and J by 3 bases, with 5 bases of the junction left unmatched. The CDR3 is 14 amino acids. The germline V gene has CDR1 MNHEY and CDR2 SMNVEV (reference sequence). The CDR3 spells CASSRDSHNQPQHF. DNA of the CDR3: TGTGCCAGCAGCCGGGACAGCCACAATCAGCCCCAGCATTTT.

This rearrangement joins TRBV10-2 to TRBJ2-7; 10 nucleotides line up with TRBD2. Germline CDR1 and CDR2: WSHSY and SAAADI. The CDR3 spans 15 residues. With 5 bases clipped from V and 5 bases from J, the junction kept 9 bases outside the gene matches. The CDR3 spells CASSPLAGEVNEQYF. In nucleotides, the CDR3 is TGCGCCAGCAGTCCCCTAGCGGGAGAAGTCAACGAGCAGTACTTC.

This rearrangement joins TRBV4-3 to TRBJ2-7; 9 bases fit TRBD2. The germline CDR1 and CDR2 sequences are LGHNA and YSLEER. V lost 1 base, J lost 3 bases, and 4 bases stayed unmatched. The CDR3 sequence is 15 residues long. CDR3 residues: CASSQGPSGNYEQYF. As DNA, the CDR3 is TGCGCCAGCAGCCAAGGCCCTAGCGGGAACTACGAGCAGTACTTC.

The chain joins TRBV5-1 to TRBJ2-5; D is possibly TRBD1 (6 bases). The length of the CDR3 is 17 residues. V was trimmed by 4 bases and J by 5 bases, leaving 24 bases between them. Looked up from germline, CDR1 is SGHRS and CDR2 is YFSETQ. As DNA, the CDR3 is TGCGCCAGCAGCCCCCTCAATGGGGGCGCCCAGGGGGAGACCCAGTACTTC. It specifies CASSPLNGGAQGETQYF.

V is TRBV11-2 and J is TRBJ1-4; possible D gene TRBD1, 5 bases. Between the trimmed V and J ends, which lost 5 bases and 8 bases, there was a span of 12 bases. This CDR3 is built from 13 residues. CDR1 and CDR2 from the germline V gene are SGHAT and FQNNGV. The CDR3 DNA reads as TGTGCCAGCAGCGAGCGGGACCGAGAAAAACTGTTTTTT. Its translation: CASSERDREKLFF. Looking up the rest from reference TRBV11-2 and TRBJ1-4 gives the full variable domain: EAGVAQSPRYKIIEKRQSVAFWCNPISGHATLYWYQQILGQGPKLLIQFQNNGVVDDSQLPKDRFSAERLKGVDSTLKIQPAKLEDSAVYLCASSERDREKLFFGSGTQLSVL.

The rearrangement links TRBV9 to TRBJ2-1, with 9 positions matching TRBD2. The germline V gene has CDR1 SGDLS and CDR2 YYNGEE. With 3 bases clipped from V and 2 bases from J, the junction kept 6 bases outside the gene matches. The CDR3 is made up of 16 amino acids. CDR3 amino acids: CASSAGAGGTYNEQFF. CDR3 nucleotides: TGTGCCAGCAGCGCGGGAGCGGGAGGCACCTACAATGAGCAGTTCTTC. The variable domain in full, completed from reference TRBV9 and TRBJ2-1, reads DSGVTQTPKHLITATGQRVTLRCSPRSGDLSVYWYQQSLDQGLQFLIQYYNGEERAKGNILERFSAQQFPDLHSELNLSSLELGDSALYFCASSAGAGGTYNEQFFGPGTRLTVL.

The CDR3 DNA reads as TGTGCCAGCAGTGAATCCGGGAACCAAGAGACCCAGTACTTC. This translates into CASSESGNQETQYF. V is TRBV2 and J is TRBJ2-5, with a possible D match to TRBD2 (5 bases). Per the germline V gene, CDR1 is SNHLY and CDR2 is FYNNEI. There are 14 residues in the CDR3. Trimming removed 2 bases from V and 0 bases from J, with 7 bases in between.

The chain carries TRBV29-1 and TRBJ2-7; 8 bases map to TRBD1. The germline V gene has CDR1 SQVTM and CDR2 ANQGSEA. The CDR3 sequence is 12 residues long. After removal of 2 bases from V and 6 bases from J, the junction contained 3 bases not matched to a gene. The CDR3 region is CSVEPTGAEQYF. The CDR3 bases are TGCAGCGTTGAACCGACAGGGGCCGAGCAGTACTTC.

The chain is built from TRBV7-9 and TRBJ2-5; possibly TRBD1 for D (5 bases). V lost 7 bases to trimming and J lost 0 bases, with 18 bases between them. Germline V lookup: CDR1 SEHNR, CDR2 FQNEAQ (reference sequence). The CDR3 has 16 amino acids. The CDR3, as DNA: TGTGCCAGCACCCGGTGGGGCCAGGCTCACCAAGAGACCCAGTACTTC. Its protein product is CASTRWGQAHQETQYF.

V gene TRBV25-1 combines with J gene TRBJ2-4, with unresolved D. V lost 2 bases to trimming and J lost 0 bases, with 11 bases between them. The CDR3 has 16 residues. The germline V gene encodes CDR1 MGHDK and CDR2 SYGVNS. CDR3 protein: CASSEGRQLAKNIQYF. The CDR3 DNA sequence: TGTGCCAGCAGTGAAGGTCGCCAGTTAGCCAAAAACATTCAGTACTTC.

The chain couples TRBV19 to TRBJ2-7; 8 nucleotides line up with TRBD1. The J segment lost 1 base and the V segment lost 9 bases, leaving 11 bases of the junction unmatched. The germline V gene encodes CDR1 LNHDA and CDR2 SQIVND (reference sequence). This CDR3 has 15 residues. The CDR3 is CASRTPGQVSYEQYF. In DNA, the CDR3 is TGTGCCAGCCGCACTCCGGGACAGGTTTCCTACGAGCAGTACTTC.

In nucleotides, the CDR3 is TGTGCCAGCAGCTTAGTAGTGAACTATGGCTACACCTTC. It is translated as CASSLVVNYGYTF. The V and J genes are TRBV7-6 and TRBJ1-2; D unresolved. V was trimmed by 1 base and J by 2 bases, leaving 5 bases between them. The CDR3 is 13 residues long. CDR1 SGHVS and CDR2 FNYEAQ come from the germline V gene.